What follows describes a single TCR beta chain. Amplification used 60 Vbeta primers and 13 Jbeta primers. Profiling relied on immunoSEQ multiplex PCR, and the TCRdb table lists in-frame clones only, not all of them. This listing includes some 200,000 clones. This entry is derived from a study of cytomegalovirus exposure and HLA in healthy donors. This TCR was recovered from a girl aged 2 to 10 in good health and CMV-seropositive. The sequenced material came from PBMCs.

In DNA form, the CDR3 reads TGTGCCAGCAGCCCACTAGCGGGAGAGGGAGGGATTGAGCAGTTCTTC. This translates into CASSPLAGEGGIEQFF. The rearrangement uses TRBV11-2 and TRBJ2-1; the match to TRBD2 covers 11 bases. V shed 5 bases and J 9 bases; nucleotides not matched to a gene: 12. Germline CDR1 and CDR2: SGHAT and FQNNGV. CDR3 size: 16 residues.